Reported below is one TCR beta chain. Its antigen is not identified. This specimen belongs to a study of T cells in Graves' hyperthyroidism and ophthalmopathy. The study's findings and limits: The authors' 13 V-J model separated ophthalmopathy from stable hyperthyroidism.

Diagnosis of hyperthyroidism was new in patients aged 18 to 65, and its duration was under 2 months. Any patient presenting with uncontrolled infection, other autoimmune disease, pregnancy or lactation was left out. Clinical symptoms, serum thyroxine and TRAb, thyroid ultrasound and orbital computed tomography were used for the diagnoses. RNA transcripts provided the source from which TCR beta CDR3 regions were amplified. TCR CDR3 regions were first amplified by RT-PCR with HTBI primers. In TCRdb, the multiplex PCR reads were re-called with MiXCR into one record per CDR3 protein. The table includes over 250,000 distinct CDR3 sequences, less than 30% detected once. The CDR3 extends over 12 amino acids. V lost 4 bases, J lost 6 bases, and 10 bases lay in between. Germline CDR1 and CDR2: MDHEN and SYDVKM.

The chain carries TRBV28 and TRBJ2-7, with D tentatively TRBD1 (6 bases). The receptor's source is a man aged 40-50 years with Graves' hyperthyroidism that later progressed to Graves' ophthalmopathy. The sequenced sample was blood. CDR3 amino acids: CASSSHRAEQYF. In DNA form, the CDR3 reads TGTGCCAGCAGTTCTCACAGGGCCGAGCAGTACTTC.